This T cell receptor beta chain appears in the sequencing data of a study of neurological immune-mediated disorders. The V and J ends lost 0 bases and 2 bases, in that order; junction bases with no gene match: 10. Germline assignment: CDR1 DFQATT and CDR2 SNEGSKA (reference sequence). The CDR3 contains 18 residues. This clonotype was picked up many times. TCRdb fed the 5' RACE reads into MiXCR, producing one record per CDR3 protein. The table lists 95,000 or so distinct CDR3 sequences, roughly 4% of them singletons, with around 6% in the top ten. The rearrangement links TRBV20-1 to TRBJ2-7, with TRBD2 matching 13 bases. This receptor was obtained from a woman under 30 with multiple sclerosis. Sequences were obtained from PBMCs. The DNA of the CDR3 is TGCAGTGCTAGAGATTACCGACTAGCGGGAGGCCAGCCCTACGAGCAGTACTTC. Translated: CSARDYRLAGGQPYEQYF.